The clone carrying this T cell receptor beta chain was observed at least ten times. These data come from a study of regulatory T cells in long-lasting Graves disease. Time point specified: newly diagnosed GD, antithyroid drugs for less than 3 months. After RNA was extracted from PBMCs, the TCR library was made from it. V dropped 4 bases and J dropped 4 bases, with 4 bases sitting between them. The CDR3 extends over 11 amino acids. Germline lookup yields CDR1 LNHDA and CDR2 SQIVND (reference sequence). To make TCR beta libraries, researchers used iRepertoire HTBI primers and Arm-PCR of CDR3 regions. TCRdb analysed the multiplex PCR reads with MiXCR anew, one entry per CDR3 protein. Counted here are 350,000 to 450,000 distinct CDR3 sequences, over 12% occurring once; the ten biggest clones make up approximately 7.8%. These same records also appear under a second study, on T cells in Graves' hyperthyroidism and ophthalmopathy.

The rearrangement joins TRBV19 to TRBJ2-5; D ambiguous. The sample consisted of peripheral blood mononuclear cells (PBMCs), taken at new diagnosis, from a patient treated with antithyroid drugs. The TCR comes from a woman in her thirties or forties with Graves disease. In DNA form, the CDR3 reads TGTGCCAGTAGTACCGCAGAGACCCAGTACTTC. This sequence encodes CASSTAETQYF.